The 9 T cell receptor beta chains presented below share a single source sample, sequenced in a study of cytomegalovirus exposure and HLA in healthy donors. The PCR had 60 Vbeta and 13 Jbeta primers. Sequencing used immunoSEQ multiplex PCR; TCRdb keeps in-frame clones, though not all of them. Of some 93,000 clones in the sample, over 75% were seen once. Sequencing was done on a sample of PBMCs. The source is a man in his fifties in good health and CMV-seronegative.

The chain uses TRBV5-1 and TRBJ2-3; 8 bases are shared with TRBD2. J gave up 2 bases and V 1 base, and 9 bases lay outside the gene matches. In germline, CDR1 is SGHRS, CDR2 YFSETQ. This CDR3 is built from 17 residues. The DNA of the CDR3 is TGCGCCAGCAGCTTGACCCGTGCGGGGGGACCCACAGATACGCAGTATTTT. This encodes CASSLTRAGGPTDTQYF. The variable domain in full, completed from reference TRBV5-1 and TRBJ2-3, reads KAGVTQTPRYLIKTRGQQVTLSCSPISGHRSVSWYQQTPGQGLQFLFEYFSETQRNKGNFPGRFSGRQFSNSRSEMNVSTLELGDSALYLCASSLTRAGGPTDTQYFGPGTRLTVL.

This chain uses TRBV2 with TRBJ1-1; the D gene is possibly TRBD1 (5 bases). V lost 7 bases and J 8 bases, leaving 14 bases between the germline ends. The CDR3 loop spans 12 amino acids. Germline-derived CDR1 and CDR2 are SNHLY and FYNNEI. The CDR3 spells CASIRQGQEAFF. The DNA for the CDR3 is TGTGCCAGCATTAGGCAGGGCCAAGAAGCTTTCTTT.

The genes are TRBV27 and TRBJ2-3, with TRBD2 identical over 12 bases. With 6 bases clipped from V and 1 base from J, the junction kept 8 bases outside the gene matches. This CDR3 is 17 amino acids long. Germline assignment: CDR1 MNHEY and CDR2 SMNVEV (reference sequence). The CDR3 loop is CASSRTRTSGGTDTQYF. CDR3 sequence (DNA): TGTGCCAGCAGCCGGACTCGGACTAGCGGGGGCACAGATACGCAGTATTTT.

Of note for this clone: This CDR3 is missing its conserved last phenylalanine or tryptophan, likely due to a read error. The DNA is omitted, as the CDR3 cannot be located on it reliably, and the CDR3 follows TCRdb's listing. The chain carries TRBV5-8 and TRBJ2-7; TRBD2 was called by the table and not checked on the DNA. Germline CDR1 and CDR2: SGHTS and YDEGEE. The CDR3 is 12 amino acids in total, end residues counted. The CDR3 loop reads CASSLSRGVGTL.

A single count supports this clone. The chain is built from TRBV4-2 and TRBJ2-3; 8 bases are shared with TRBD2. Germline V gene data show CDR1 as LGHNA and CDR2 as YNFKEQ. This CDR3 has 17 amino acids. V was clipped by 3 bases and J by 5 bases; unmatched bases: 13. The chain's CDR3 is CASSQDLTGTSVDTQYF. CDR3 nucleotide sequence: TGTGCCAGCAGCCAGGATCTAACCGGGACTAGTGTAGATACGCAGTATTTT.

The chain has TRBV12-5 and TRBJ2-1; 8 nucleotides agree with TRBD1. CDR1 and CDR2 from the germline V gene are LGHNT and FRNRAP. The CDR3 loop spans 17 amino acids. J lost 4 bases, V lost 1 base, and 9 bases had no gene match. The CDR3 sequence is CASGLETGDSYYNEQFF. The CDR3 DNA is TGTGCTAGTGGTTTGGAGACAGGGGACTCTTATTACAATGAGCAGTTCTTC. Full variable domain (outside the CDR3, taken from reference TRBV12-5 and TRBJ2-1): DARVTQTPRHKVTEMGQEVTMRCQPILGHNTVFWYRQTMMQGLELLAYFRNRAPLDDSGMPKDRFSAEMPDATLATLKIQPSEPRDSAVYFCASGLETGDSYYNEQFFGPGTRLTVL.

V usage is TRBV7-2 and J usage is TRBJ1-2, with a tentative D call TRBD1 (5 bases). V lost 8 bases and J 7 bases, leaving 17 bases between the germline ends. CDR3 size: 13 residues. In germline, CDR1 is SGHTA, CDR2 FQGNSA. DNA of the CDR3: TGTGCCAGCGGCCCAGGGTGGGCGGTTGGCTACACCTTC. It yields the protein CASGPGWAVGYTF.

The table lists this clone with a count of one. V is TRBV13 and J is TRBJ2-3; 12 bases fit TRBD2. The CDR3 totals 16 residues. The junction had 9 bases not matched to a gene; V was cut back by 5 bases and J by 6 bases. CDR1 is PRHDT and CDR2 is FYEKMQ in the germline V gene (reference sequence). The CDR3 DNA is TGTGCCAGCAGCACCCGACTAGCGGGGGATGGGGATACGCAGTATTTT. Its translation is CASSTRLAGDGDTQYF.

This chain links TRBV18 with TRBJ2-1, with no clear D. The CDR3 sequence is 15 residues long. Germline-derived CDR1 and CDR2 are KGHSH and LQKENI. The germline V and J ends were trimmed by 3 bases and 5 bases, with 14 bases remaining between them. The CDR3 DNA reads TGTGCCAGCTCACCGGGTAGGAGCGAACACAATGAGCAGTTCTTC. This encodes CASSPGRSEHNEQFF.